The source of this T cell receptor beta chain is a study of Ad26.COV2.S vaccination and SARS-CoV-2 variants. Across the study: Donor was one of the participants in the Ad26.COV2.S arm of the COV1001 trial. The study gave Ad26.COV2.S intramuscularly, once or twice 56 days apart. Whole-study results and caveats: Placebo recipients showed lower spike-specific TCR breadth than vaccinees.

Turning to this clone: Antigen: not known.

Sequencing used immunoSEQ multiplex PCR; TCRdb keeps in-frame clones, though not all of them. The data contain about 680,000 clones, about 89% of them seen just once; the ten biggest clones take up approximately 1.5%. Treatment of the sample: 19 received Ad26.COV2.S at low or high dose, single or two shots; 5 received placebo; per-sample allocation not given. Specimens were obtained on day 63 following the first vaccine or placebo injection. The TCR was taken from a person aged 18 to 59 who received the Ad26.COV2.S COVID-19 vaccine or a placebo. The input for sequencing was peripheral blood, taken in a trial of Ad26.COV2.S vaccine versus placebo.

The CDR3 is CASSLRGLVKQETQYF. The CDR3 region has the DNA TGTGCCAGCAGCTTGCGGGGACTAGTAAAACAAGAGACCCAGTACTTC. The chain uses TRBV7-8 and TRBJ2-5; 8 bases are shared with TRBD2. J gave up 2 bases and V 3 bases, and 8 bases lay outside the gene matches. This CDR3 is built from 16 residues. Germline lookup yields CDR1 SGHVS and CDR2 FQNEAQ. The whole variable domain, filled in from reference TRBV7-8 and TRBJ2-5, reads GAGVSQSPRYKVAKRGQDVALRCDPISGHVSLFWYQQALGQGPEFLTYFQNEAQLDKSGLPSDRFFAERPEGSVSTLKIQRTQQEDSAVYLCASSLRGLVKQETQYFGPGTRLLVL.